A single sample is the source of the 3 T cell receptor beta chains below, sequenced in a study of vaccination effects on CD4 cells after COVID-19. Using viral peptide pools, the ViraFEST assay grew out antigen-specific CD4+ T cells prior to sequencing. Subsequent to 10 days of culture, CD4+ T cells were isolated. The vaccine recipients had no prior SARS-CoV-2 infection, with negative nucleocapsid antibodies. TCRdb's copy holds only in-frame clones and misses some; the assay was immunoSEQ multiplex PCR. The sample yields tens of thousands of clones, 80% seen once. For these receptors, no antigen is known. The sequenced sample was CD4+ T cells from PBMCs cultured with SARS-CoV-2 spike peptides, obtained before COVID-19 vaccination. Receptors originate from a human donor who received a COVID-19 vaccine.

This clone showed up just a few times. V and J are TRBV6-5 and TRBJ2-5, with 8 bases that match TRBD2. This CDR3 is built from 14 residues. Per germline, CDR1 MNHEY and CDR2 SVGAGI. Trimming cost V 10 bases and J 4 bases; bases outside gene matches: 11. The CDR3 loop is CATQQARGGETQYF. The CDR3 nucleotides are TGTGCCACCCAACAAGCCCGGGGGGGAGAGACCCAGTACTTC.

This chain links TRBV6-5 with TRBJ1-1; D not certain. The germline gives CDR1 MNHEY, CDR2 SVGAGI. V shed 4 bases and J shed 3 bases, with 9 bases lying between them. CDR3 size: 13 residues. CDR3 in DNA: TGTGCCAGCAGTTTAAGGAGGGACACTGAAGCTTTCTTT. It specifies CASSLRRDTEAFF.

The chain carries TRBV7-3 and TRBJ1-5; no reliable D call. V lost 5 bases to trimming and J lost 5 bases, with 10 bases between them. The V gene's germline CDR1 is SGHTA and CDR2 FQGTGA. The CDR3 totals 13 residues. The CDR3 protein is CASSQDRDQPQHF. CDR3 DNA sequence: TGTGCCAGCAGCCAGGACCGAGATCAGCCCCAGCATTTT.